The source of this T cell receptor beta chain is a study of blood T cells in healthy people across ages. Per-sample yields of isolated PBMCs were at least 6 million. As concerns this clonotype: Antigen: not known.

Germline-derived CDR1 and CDR2 are ENHRY and SYGVKD. V lost 3 bases and J 4 bases, leaving 14 bases between the germline ends. The CDR3 consists of 15 residues. Using a J-beta primer mix together with a sample-barcoded 5' primer, a second PCR was run for about 7 to 12 cycles. From the 5' RACE reads, TCRdb called clonotypes with MiXCR, one entry per CDR3 protein. The table has around 780,000 distinct CDR3 sequences, approximately 53% seen once. The study's findings and limits: Among T cells, TCR beta diversity per million cells dropped roughly linearly as age rose. Strongly correlated with naive T cell percentage was TCR beta diversity. In the absence of known donor CMV status, changes in expanded clonotypes were possibly confounded.

This TCR was sampled from a middle-aged man in good health. Specimen: blood. This chain links TRBV10-3 with TRBJ2-3; D might be TRBD1 or TRBD2, each matching 5 bases. CDR3 DNA: TGTGCCATCAGTGAAATCGGGACCGGCGCAGATACGCAGTATTTT. It translates to CAISEIGTGADTQYF.